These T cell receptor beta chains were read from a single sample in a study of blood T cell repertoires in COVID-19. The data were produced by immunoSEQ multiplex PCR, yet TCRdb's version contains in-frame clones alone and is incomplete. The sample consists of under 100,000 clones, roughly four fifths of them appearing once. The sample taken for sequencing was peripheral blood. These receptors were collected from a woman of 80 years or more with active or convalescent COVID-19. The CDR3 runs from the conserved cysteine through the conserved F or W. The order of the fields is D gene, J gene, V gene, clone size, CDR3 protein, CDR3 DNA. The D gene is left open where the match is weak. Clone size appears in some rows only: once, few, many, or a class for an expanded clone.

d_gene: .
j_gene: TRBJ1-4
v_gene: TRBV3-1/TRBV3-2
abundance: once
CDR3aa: CASSQPGSEKLFF
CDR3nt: TGTGCCAGCAGCCAACCGGGGAGCGAAAAACTGTTTTTT

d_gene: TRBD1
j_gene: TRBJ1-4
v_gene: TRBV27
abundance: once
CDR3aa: CASRQGAATNEKLFF
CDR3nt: TGTGCCAGCAGGCAGGGGGCTGCAACTAATGAAAAACTGTTTTTT

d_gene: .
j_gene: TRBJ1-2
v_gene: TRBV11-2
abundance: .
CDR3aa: CASSAVQGRGGPSNYGYTF
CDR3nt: TGTGCCAGCAGCGCGGTACAGGGCCGGGGGGGACCTTCTAACTATGGCTACACCTTC

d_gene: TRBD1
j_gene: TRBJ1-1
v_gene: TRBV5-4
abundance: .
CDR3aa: CASSWGQGDTEAFF
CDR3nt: TGTGCCAGCAGCTGGGGACAGGGGGACACTGAAGCTTTCTTT

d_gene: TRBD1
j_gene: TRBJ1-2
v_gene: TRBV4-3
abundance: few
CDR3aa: CASSRGDRWRTF
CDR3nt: TGCGCCAGCAGCCGGGGGGACAGGTGGAGGACCTTC

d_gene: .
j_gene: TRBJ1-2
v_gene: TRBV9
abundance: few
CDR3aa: CASSGGGGSGYTF
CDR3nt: TGTGCCAGCAGCGGCGGCGGGGGCAGTGGCTACACCTTC

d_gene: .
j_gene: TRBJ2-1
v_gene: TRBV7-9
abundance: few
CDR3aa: CASRSPRGSSYNEQFF
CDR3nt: TGTGCCAGCAGGTCCCCGCGGGGCAGCTCCTACAATGAGCAGTTCTTC

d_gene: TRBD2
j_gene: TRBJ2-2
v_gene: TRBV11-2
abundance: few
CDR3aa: CASSPRLADTGELFF
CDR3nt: TGTGCCAGCAGCCCACGACTAGCTGACACCGGGGAGCTGTTTTTT

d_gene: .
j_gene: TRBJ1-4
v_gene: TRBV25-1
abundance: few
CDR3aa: CASSDQGWEKLFF
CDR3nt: TGTGCCAGCAGTGACCAGGGTTGGGAAAAACTGTTTTTT

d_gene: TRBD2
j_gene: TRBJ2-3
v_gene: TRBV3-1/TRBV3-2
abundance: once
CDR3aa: CASVIAGGRGTQYF
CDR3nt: TGTGCCAGCGTGATAGCGGGGGGTCGGGGGACGCAGTATTTT

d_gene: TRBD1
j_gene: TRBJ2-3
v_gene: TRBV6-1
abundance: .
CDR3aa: CASSEQGEADTQYF
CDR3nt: TGTGCCAGCAGTGAACAGGGGGAAGCAGATACGCAGTATTTT

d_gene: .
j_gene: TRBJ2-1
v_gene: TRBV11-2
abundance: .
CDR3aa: CASSLEGGGAFSYNEQFF
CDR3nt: TGTGCCAGCAGCTTAGAGGGTGGGGGGGCTTTCTCCTACAATGAGCAGTTCTTC

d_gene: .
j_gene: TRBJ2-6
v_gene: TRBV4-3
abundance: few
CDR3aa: CASSQDRGANVLTF
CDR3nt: TGCGCCAGCAGCCAAGATCGTGGGGCCAACGTCCTGACTTTC

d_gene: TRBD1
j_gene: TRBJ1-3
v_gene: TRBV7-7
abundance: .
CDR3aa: CASSPHLTGQGKGGNTIYF
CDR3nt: TGTGCTAGCAGCCCCCATTTAACCGGACAGGGGAAGGGGGGAAACACCATATATTTT

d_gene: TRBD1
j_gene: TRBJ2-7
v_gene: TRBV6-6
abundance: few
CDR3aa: CASSLGTENSYEQYF
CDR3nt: TGTGCCAGCAGTTTAGGGACAGAGAACTCCTACGAGCAGTACTTC

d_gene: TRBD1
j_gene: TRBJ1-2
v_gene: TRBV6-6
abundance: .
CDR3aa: CASSRVTGTGLFRGYTF
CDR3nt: TGTGCCAGCAGCCGAGTTACCGGGACAGGGCTTTTTAGAGGCTACACCTTC

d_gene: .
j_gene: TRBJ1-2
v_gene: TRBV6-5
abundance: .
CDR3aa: CASLQIYGYTF
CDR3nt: TGTGCCAGTTTACAAATCTATGGCTACACCTTC

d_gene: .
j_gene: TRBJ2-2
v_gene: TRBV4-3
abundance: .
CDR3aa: CASSQDRGPNTGELFF
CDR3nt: TGCGCCAGCAGCCAAGATCGAGGCCCCAACACCGGGGAGCTGTTTTTT

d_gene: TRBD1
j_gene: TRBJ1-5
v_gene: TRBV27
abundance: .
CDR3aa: CASSSLGTGDLYSNQPQHF
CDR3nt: TGTGCCAGCAGTTCCCTGGGGACAGGGGACCTTTATAGCAATCAGCCCCAGCATTTT

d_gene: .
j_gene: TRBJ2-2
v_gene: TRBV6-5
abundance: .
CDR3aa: CASLRHNPNTGELFF
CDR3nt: TGTGCCAGCCTAAGACATAACCCTAACACCGGGGAGCTGTTTTTT

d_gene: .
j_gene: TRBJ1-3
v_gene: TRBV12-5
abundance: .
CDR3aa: CASGLAISGNTIYF
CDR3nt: TGTGCTAGTGGTTTGGCCATCTCTGGAAACACCATATATTTT

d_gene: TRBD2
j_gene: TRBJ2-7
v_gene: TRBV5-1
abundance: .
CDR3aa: CASRPNSGGSYEQYF
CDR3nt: TGCGCCAGCAGGCCCAATAGCGGGGGCTCCTACGAGCAGTACTTC

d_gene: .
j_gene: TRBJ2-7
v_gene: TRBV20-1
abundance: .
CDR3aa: CSASGLGGFYEQYF
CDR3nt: TGCAGTGCTAGTGGGCTGGGGGGTTTCTACGAGCAGTACTTC

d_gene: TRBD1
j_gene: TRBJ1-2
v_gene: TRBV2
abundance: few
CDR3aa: CASRYTGGDGYTF
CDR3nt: TGTGCCAGCAGATACACAGGGGGCGATGGCTACACCTTC

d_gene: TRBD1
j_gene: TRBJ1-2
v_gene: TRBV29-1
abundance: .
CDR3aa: CARRGPDYGYTF
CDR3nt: TGCGCAAGGAGGGGGCCAGACTATGGCTACACCTTC

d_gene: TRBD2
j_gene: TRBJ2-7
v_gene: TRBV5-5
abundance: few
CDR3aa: CASSGTSGSYEQYF
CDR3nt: TGTGCCAGCAGCGGGACTAGCGGCTCCTACGAGCAGTACTTC

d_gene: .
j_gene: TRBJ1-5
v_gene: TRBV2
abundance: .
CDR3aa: CASSDRSFSNQPQHF
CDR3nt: TGTGCCAGCAGTGATCGGAGTTTCTCGAATCAGCCCCAGCATTTT

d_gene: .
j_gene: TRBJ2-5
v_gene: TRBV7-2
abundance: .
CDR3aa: CASSPGRWEETQYF
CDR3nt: TGTGCCAGCAGTCCTGGCCGCTGGGAGGAGACCCAGTACTTC

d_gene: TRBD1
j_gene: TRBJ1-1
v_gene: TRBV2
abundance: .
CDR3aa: CASSVGQGAESTEAFF
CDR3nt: TGTGCCAGCAGCGTGGGACAGGGGGCGGAATCCACTGAAGCTTTCTTT

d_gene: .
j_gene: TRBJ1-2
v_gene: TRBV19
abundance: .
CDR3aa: CASSIEAGVHYGYTF
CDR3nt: TGTGCCAGTAGTATAGAAGCAGGGGTCCACTATGGCTACACCTTC

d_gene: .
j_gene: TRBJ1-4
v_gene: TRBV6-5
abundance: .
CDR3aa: CASIYRIGEKLFF
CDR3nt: TGTGCCAGCATCTACCGTATCGGGGAAAAACTGTTTTTT

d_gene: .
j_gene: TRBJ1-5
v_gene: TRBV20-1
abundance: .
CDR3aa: CSASSGESRARQPQHF
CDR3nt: TGCAGTGCTAGTTCCGGGGAAAGCCGGGCGAGGCAGCCCCAGCATTTT

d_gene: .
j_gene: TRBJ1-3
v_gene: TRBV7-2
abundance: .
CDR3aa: CASSFPGNTIYF
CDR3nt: TGTGCCAGCAGCTTTCCGGGAAACACCATATATTTT

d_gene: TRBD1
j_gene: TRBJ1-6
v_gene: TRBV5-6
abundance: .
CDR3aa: CASSPGQTDSYNSPLHF
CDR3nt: TGTGCCAGCAGCCCGGGACAGACGGACTCCTATAATTCACCCCTCCACTTT

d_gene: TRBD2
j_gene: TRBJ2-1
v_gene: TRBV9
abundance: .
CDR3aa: CASSEGLAGLYNEQFF
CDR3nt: TGTGCCAGCAGTGAAGGGCTAGCGGGATTATACAATGAGCAGTTCTTC

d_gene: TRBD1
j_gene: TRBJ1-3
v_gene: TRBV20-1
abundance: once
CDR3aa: CSASFAGTAGNTIYF
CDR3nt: TGCAGTGCTAGTTTCGCCGGGACAGCTGGAAACACCATATATTTT

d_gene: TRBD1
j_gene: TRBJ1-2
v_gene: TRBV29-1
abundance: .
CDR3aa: CSVGTESNYGYTF
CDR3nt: TGCAGCGTGGGGACAGAGAGTAACTATGGCTACACCTTC

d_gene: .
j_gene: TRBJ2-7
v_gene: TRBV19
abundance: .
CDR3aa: CASSIAPPTNEQYF
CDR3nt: TGTGCCAGTAGTATAGCGCCCCCTACCAACGAGCAGTACTTC

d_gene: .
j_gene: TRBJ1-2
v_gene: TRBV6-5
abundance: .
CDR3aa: CASSYSQDNYGYTF
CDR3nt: TGTGCCAGCAGTTACTCTCAGGATAACTATGGCTACACCTTC

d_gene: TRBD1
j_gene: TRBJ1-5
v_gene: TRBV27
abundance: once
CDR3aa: CASRNSLGQGNQPQHF
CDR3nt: TGTGCCAGCAGAAATTCGCTGGGACAGGGGAATCAGCCCCAGCATTTT

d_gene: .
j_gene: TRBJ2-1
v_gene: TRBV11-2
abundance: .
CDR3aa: CASSLDGLWRLREQFF
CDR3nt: TGTGCCAGCAGCTTAGATGGACTGTGGAGGTTACGTGAGCAGTTCTTC

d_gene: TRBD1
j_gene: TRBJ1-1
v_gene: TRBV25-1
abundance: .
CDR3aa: CASSLLSGGSTEAFF
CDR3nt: TGTGCCAGCAGTTTGCTCTCAGGGGGGTCCACTGAAGCTTTCTTT

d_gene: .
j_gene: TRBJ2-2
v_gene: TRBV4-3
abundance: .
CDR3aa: CASSQFRQGLVVAGELFF
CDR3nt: TGCGCCAGCAGCCAATTCCGCCAGGGATTGGTGGTGGCCGGGGAGCTGTTTTTT

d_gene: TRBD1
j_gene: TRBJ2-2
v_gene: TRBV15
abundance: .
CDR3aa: CATSWGQANTGELFF
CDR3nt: TGTGCCACCAGCTGGGGACAGGCGAACACCGGGGAGCTGTTTTTT

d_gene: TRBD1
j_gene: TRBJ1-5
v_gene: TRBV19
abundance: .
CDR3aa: CASSIRDRGRNQPQHF
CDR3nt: TGTGCCAGTAGTATAAGGGACAGGGGGCGCAATCAGCCCCAGCATTTT

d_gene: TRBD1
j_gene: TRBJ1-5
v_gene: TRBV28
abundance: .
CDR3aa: CASSPRQGVSQPQHF
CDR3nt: TGTGCCAGCAGTCCTAGACAGGGTGTAAGTCAGCCCCAGCATTTT

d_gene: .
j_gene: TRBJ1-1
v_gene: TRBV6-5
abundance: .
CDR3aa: CASFQGTEAFF
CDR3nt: TGTGCCAGCTTTCAGGGAACTGAAGCTTTCTTT